Listed below are T cell receptor beta chains from one sample, sequenced in a study of blood T cell repertoires in COVID-19. Data came from immunoSEQ multiplex PCR; TCRdb stores just in-frame clones and leaves some out. The table lists roughly 200,000 clones, 80% of them singletons. The specimen was peripheral blood. These receptors all come from a woman aged 70 to 79 with acute or convalescent COVID-19. The conserved cysteine and the conserved F or W are not part of the CDR3 here. D genes are given only for firm matches.

>TRBD1|TRBV6-1
ASSERQGLNTEAF
>.|TRBV9
ASSSSALPTNYGYT
>TRBD1|TRBV28
ASSTGQGATNEKLF
>.|TRBV10-3
ATGDTYSTEAF
>TRBD2|TRBV5-1
ASSWGGETQY
>TRBD2|TRBV5-1
ASSLGTSVYEQY
>.|TRBV18
ASSPPSQTQY
>TRBD1|TRBV7-9
ASSLGTGTGELF
>TRBD2|TRBV5-4
ASSSAAGGEIQY
>.|TRBV5-4
ASRLAGSEEQY
>.|TRBV6-5
ASSLPGQETQY
>TRBD1|TRBV6-4
ASSGQGGDQPQH
>.|TRBV5-1
ASSLGGGENYGYT
>TRBD1|TRBV11-2
ASSLPGQGYYEQY
>.|TRBV28
ASSLAPTYEQY
>.|TRBV6-8
ASRQDRNTGELF
>TRBD1|TRBV28
ASSLEPGTGFSYEQY
>.|TRBV28
ASSLLYQPQH
>TRBD1|TRBV7-2
ASSLQGIVDTQY
>TRBD2|TRBV6-6
ASNPLAGAYNEQF
>.|TRBV7-8
ASSLGLSGGGLYTEAF
>TRBD2|TRBV19
ASSIRGRAYNEQF
>TRBD2|TRBV11-2
ASSLASGRYQF
>.|TRBV5-1
ASSLAGSGNEQY
>TRBD1|TRBV28
ASSSAGTADNSPLH
>TRBD2|TRBV3-1/TRBV3-2
ASSQDMLAGVLETQY
>TRBD1|TRBV5-6
ASSLQGSYGYT
>.|TRBV2
ASSPLTGQNEKLF
>TRBD2|TRBV10-3
AIRGTSGGHLEGELF
>.|TRBV24-1
ATSDPGGPFYNEQF
>TRBD1|TRBV28
ASSFLGQGDGGELF
>.|TRBV3-1/TRBV3-2
ASSPELGTTGYGYT
>.|TRBV3-1/TRBV3-2
ASSQAWGVGTEAF
>.|TRBV7-3
ASSYTGLGTGELF
>.|TRBV5-4
ASSWLGGAEGYT
>TRBD2|TRBV7-2
ASSWDRLAGDEY
>.|TRBV4-1
ASSQVAFTEAF
>.|TRBV2
ASSPGRDYQPQH
>TRBD1|TRBV30
AWSAGQGALQPQH
>TRBD1|TRBV10-3
AISDQGQASNTGELF
>TRBD1|TRBV18
ASSPNLRDRGRVNTEAF
>.|TRBV28
ASSSPLNQPQH
>TRBD2|TRBV6-2/TRBV6-3
ASSPVRAGAEDTQY
>.|TRBV13
ASSTKSGGETQY
>TRBD1|TRBV6-5
ASSPDRGRGYT
>TRBD1|TRBV19
ASSLQGQRNRQPQH